These 3 T cell receptor beta chains were sequenced from one sample in a study of Graves' ophthalmopathy and Graves' hyperthyroidism. RNA transcripts were the template, and TCR beta CDR3 regions were amplified from them. RT-PCR was first run with HTBI primers, then multiplex PCR in a second round. TCRdb used MiXCR to reprocess the multiplex PCR reads, holding one entry per CDR3 protein. In the table there are approximately 640,000 distinct CDR3 sequences, more than 40% of which are singletons. The sample taken for sequencing was peripheral blood. These receptors came from an adult man with Graves' ophthalmopathy.

The chain employs TRBV20-1 and TRBJ2-7; D unclear. Trimming left V 1 base short and J 6 bases short, with 19 bases between. CDR3 length: 15 amino acids. Germline lookup yields CDR1 DFQATT and CDR2 SNEGSKA (reference sequence). CDR3 DNA: TGCAGTGCTAGAGGACACCCGCGTTTTCCAGCCGAGCAGTACTTC. This gives the protein CSARGHPRFPAEQYF.

This clonotype came up a few times. The J gene is TRBJ2-7, the V gene TRBV20-1; 7 bases agree with TRBD1. Looked up from germline, CDR1 is DFQATT and CDR2 is SNEGSKA (reference sequence). This CDR3 contains 14 residues. V gave up 4 bases and J gave up 3 bases; unmatched junction bases: 9. CDR3 protein: CSAKKTGTDYEQYF. The CDR3 nucleotides are TGCAGTGCTAAGAAAACCGGGACAGACTACGAGCAGTACTTC.

The chain combines TRBV6-1 with TRBJ2-7, with a possible D match to TRBD1 (5 bases). The CDR3 runs to 14 residues. Trimming left V 5 bases short and J 2 bases short, with 13 bases between. Germline CDR1 MNHNS, CDR2 SASEGT. The CDR3 nucleotides read TGTGCCAGCAGTTTACAAGGGGTGGCCTACGAGCAGTACTTC. Residues: CASSLQGVAYEQYF.